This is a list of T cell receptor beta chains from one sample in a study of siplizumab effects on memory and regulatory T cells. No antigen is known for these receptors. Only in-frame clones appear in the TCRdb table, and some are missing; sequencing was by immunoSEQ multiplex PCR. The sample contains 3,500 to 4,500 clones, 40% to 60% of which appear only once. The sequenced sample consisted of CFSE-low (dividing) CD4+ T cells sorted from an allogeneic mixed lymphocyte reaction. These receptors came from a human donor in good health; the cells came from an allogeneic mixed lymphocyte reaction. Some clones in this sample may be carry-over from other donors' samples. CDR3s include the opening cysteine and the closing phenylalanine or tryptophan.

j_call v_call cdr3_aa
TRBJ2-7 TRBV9 CASSHGGHEQYF
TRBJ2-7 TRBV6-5 CASSYSRSSYEQYF
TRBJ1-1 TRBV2 CASSDLSRGRPEAFF
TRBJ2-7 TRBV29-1 CSVGTVYEQYF
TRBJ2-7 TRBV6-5 CASSWGPGQAAEQYF
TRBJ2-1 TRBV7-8 CASAPPYYNEQFF
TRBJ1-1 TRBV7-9 CASSSRWRNTEAFF
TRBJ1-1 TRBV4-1 CASSRIAGQFRTEAFF
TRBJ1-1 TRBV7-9 CASRYLTGTREAFF
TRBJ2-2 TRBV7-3 CASSFSAGFSSGELFF
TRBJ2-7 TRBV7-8 CASSLADSSGGFRQYF
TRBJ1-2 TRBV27 CASSSWDSPNYGYTF
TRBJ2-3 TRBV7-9 CASSILAGLRNTQYF
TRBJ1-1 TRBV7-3 CASSFTGGAGTEAFF